Listed here are 2 T cell receptor beta chains from one sample, sequenced in a study of type 1 regulatory T cells. TCRdb ran MiXCR on the reads and lists one entry per CDR3 protein. This sample has some 90,000 distinct CDR3 sequences, with about 28% found just once. The sample taken for sequencing was CD4+ T cells, either the whole sample or a sorted fraction (not recorded which). All receptors derive from a human donor in good health.

This clonotype came up a few times. V and J are TRBV18 and TRBJ1-1; 7 bases match TRBD1. V gave up 8 bases and J gave up 6 bases; unmatched junction bases: 9. The CDR3 has 13 residues. Germline CDR1 is KGHSH and CDR2 is LQKENI. CDR3 nucleotides: TGTGCCAGCCTAAGAACCGGGACAGCTGAAGCTTTCTTT. Its translation: CASLRTGTAEAFF.

The genes are TRBV6-1 and TRBJ2-6; D may match TRBD1 or TRBD2 (5 bases each). In germline, CDR1 is MNHNS, CDR2 SASEGT. CDR3 length equals 15 residues. Trimming pared 3 bases from V and 2 bases from J, leaving 8 bases between. The CDR3 here is CASSDLGAGANVLTF. CDR3 DNA: TGTGCCAGCAGTGATCTGGGGGCTGGGGCCAACGTCCTGACTTTC.